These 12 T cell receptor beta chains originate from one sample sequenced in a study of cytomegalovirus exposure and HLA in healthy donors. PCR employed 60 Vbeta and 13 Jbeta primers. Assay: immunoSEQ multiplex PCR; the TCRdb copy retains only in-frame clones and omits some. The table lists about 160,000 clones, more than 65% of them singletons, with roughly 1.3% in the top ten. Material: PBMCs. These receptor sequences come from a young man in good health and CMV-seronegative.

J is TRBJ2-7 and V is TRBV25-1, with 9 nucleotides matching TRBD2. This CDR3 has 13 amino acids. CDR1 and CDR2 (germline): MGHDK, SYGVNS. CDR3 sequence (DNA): TGTGCGGCGGGGCTAGCGGGGAGCTACGAGCAGTACTTC. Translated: CAAGLAGSYEQYF.

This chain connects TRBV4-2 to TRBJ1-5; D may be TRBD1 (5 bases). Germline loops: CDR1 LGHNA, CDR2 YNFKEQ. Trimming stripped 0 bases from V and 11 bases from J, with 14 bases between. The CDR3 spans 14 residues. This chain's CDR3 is CASSQELGVQTQHF. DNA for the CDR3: TGTGCCAGCAGCCAAGAATTAGGGGTCCAGACCCAGCATTTT.

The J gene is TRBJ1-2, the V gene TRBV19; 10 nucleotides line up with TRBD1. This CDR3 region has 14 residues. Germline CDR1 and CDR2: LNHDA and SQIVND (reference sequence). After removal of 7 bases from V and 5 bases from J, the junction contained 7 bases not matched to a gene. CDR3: CASTPGQGWYGYTF. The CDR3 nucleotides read TGTGCCAGTACTCCGGGACAGGGGTGGTATGGCTACACCTTC. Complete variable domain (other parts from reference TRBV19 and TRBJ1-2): DGGITQSPKYLFRKEGQNVTLSCEQNLNHDAMYWYRQDPGQGLRLIYYSQIVNDFQKGDIAEGYSVSREKKESFPLTVTSAQKNPTAFYLCASTPGQGWYGYTFGSGTRLTVV.

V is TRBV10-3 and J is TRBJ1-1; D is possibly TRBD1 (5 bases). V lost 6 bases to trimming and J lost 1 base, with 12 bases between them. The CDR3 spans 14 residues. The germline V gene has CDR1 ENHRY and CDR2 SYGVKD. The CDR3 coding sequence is TGTGCCATCAGCATAAGACAGAGGAACACTGAAGCTTTCTTT. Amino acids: CAISIRQRNTEAFF.

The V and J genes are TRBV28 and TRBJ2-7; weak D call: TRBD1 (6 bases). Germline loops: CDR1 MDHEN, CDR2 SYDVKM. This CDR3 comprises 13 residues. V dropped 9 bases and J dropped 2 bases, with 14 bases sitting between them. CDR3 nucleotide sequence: TGTGCCAGTACCCCCGGACAGACCTACGAGCAGTACTTC. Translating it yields CASTPGQTYEQYF. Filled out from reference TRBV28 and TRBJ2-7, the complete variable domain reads DVKVTQSSRYLVKRTGEKVFLECVQDMDHENMFWYRQDPGLGLRLIYFSYDVKMKEKGDIPEGYSVSREKKERFSLILESASTNQTSMYLCASTPGQTYEQYFGPGTRLTVT.

The CDR3 is CASSILAGGNNEQFF. The CDR3 nucleotides are TGTGCCAGTAGTATTCTAGCGGGAGGGAATAATGAGCAGTTCTTC. This chain joins TRBV19 and TRBJ2-1; 12 nucleotides line up with TRBD2. Germline assignment: CDR1 LNHDA and CDR2 SQIVND (reference sequence). The CDR3 consists of 15 residues. The J segment lost 7 bases and the V segment lost 3 bases, leaving 4 bases of the junction unmatched.

CDR3 bases: TGTGCCAGCAGCTTAGATATAGGACAGGGTACTGAAGCTTTCTTT. Protein sequence: CASSLDIGQGTEAFF. V gene TRBV7-9 combines with J gene TRBJ1-1, with 8 bases that match TRBD1. The CDR3 is made up of 15 amino acids. V shed 1 base and J 5 bases; nucleotides not matched to a gene: 6. Germline lookup yields CDR1 SEHNR and CDR2 FQNEAQ (reference sequence).

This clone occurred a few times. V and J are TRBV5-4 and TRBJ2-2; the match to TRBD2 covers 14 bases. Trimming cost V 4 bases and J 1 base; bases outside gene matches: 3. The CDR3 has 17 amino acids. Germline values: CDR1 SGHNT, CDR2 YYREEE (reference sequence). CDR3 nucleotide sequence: TGTGCCAGCAGCGGGACTAGCGGGAGTCGGAACACCGGGGAGCTGTTTTTT. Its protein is CASSGTSGSRNTGELFF.

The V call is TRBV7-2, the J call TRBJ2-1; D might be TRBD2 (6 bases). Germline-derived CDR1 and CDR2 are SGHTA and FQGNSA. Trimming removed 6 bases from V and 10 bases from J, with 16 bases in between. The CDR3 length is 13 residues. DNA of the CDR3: TGTGCCAGCAGTCGACGCGGGGATGGGGAGCAGTTCTTC. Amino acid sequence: CASSRRGDGEQFF.

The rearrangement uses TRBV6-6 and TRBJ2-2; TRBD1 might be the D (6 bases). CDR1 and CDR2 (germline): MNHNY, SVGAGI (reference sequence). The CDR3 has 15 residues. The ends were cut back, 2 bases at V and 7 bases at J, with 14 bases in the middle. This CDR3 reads CASSYPGQLNGELFF. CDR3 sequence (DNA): TGTGCCAGCAGTTACCCGGGACAATTGAACGGGGAGCTGTTTTTT.

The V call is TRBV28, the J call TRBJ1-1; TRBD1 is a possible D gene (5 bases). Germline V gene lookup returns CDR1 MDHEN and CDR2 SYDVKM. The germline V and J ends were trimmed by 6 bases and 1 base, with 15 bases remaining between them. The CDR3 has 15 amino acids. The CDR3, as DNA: TGTGCCAGCAGCGGGGGGGGATGGGAGAACACTGAAGCTTTCTTT. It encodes CASSGGGWENTEAFF.

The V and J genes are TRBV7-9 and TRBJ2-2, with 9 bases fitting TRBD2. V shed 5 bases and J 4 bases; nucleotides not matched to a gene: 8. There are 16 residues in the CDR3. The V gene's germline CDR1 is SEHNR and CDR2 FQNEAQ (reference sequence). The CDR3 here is CASSARLAEITGELFF. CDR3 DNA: TGTGCCAGCAGCGCGCGACTAGCGGAGATCACCGGGGAGCTGTTTTTT.